The source of this TCR beta chain is a study of regulatory T cells in long-lasting Graves disease. This clonotype has at least ten counts. Both iRepertoire HTBI primers and Arm-PCR of CDR3 regions were used to build the TCR beta libraries. TCRdb independently ran MiXCR on the multiplex PCR reads; one entry per CDR3 protein. The sample carries hundreds of thousands of distinct CDR3 sequences, less than 20% recorded once. The time point was: newly diagnosed GD, antithyroid drugs for less than 3 months. Isolated PBMC RNA provided the starting material for the TCR library. These data also formed part of another study, on T cells in Graves' hyperthyroidism and ophthalmopathy.

The sequence was collected from a woman in her twenties or thirties with Graves disease. The sample consisted of peripheral blood mononuclear cells (PBMCs), taken at new diagnosis, from a patient treated with antithyroid drugs.

The CDR3 nucleotides read TGTGCCAGCACCCCGTTGGGCCCTAGCGGCAATGAGCAGTTCTTC. It encodes CASTPLGPSGNEQFF. The chain joins TRBV2 to TRBJ2-1, with TRBD2 identical over 7 bases. V lost 7 bases, J lost 6 bases, and 12 bases stayed unmatched. The CDR3 runs to 15 residues. Germline assignment: CDR1 SNHLY and CDR2 FYNNEI.